These T cell receptor beta chains were read from a single sample in a study of shared clonotypes between healthy human individuals. Profiled with immunoSEQ multiplex PCR; TCRdb holds only in-frame clones, not every one. Here the sample spans 760,000 or so clones, 95% to 97% being singletons. Sequenced: naive CD8+ T cells sorted from blood. Receptor source: a man aged 25 to 40 in good health. Each CDR3 is given with its conserved first and last residue. The D gene is left open where the match is weak. Some rows mark clone size as missing; the rest say once, few, many or name a class of expanded clone.

clone size	CDR3 length	J gene	D gene	V gene	CDR3 DNA	CDR3 protein
NA	15	TRBJ2-1	TRBD2	TRBV18	TGTGCCAGCGGGACTAGCGGGAGGGCCTACAATGAGCAGTTCTTC	CASGTSGRAYNEQFF
NA	18	TRBJ2-3	NA	TRBV4-2	TGTGCCAGCAGCCAAGATAAAGTTGGGATAGAGGGAGCAGATACGCAGTATTTT	CASSQDKVGIEGADTQYF
few	15	TRBJ2-5	NA	TRBV5-1	TGCGCCAGCAGCTTGGTCCCGGGACACCGGGAGACCCAGTACTTC	CASSLVPGHRETQYF
NA	12	TRBJ2-5	NA	TRBV29-1	TGCAGCGTTGAAGGCGCTCACGAGACCCAGTACTTC	CSVEGAHETQYF
NA	12	TRBJ1-5	NA	TRBV15	TGTGCCACCAGCAGAAATAATCAGCCCCAGCATTTT	CATSRNNQPQHF
NA	15	TRBJ2-7	TRBD1	TRBV5-6	TGTGCCAGCAGCCCCTCCTGGGACAGGGGTTACGAGCAGTACTTC	CASSPSWDRGYEQYF
NA	14	TRBJ2-7	TRBD1	TRBV28	TGTGCCAGCAGTTTATTAAGGGGGCGGGACGAGCAGTACTTC	CASSLLRGRDEQYF
NA	19	TRBJ2-6	NA	TRBV7-6	TGTGCCAGCAGCTTAGCGCGTTGGGGCACCTTAACGGGGGCCAACGTCCTGACTTTC	CASSLARWGTLTGANVLTF
NA	14	TRBJ2-5	NA	TRBV29-1	TGCAGCGTTGTCAGGGAAGAGATCCAAGATGGCCAGTACTTC	CSVVREEIQDGQYF
NA	16	TRBJ2-1	TRBD2	TRBV6-5	TGTGCCAGCAGTTTGATAGCGGGAGAGTTTAACAATGAGCAGTTCTTC	CASSLIAGEFNNEQFF
NA	13	TRBJ2-7	NA	TRBV29-1	TGCAGCGTTGAGAATGACAATGCCTACGAGCAGTACTTC	CSVENDNAYEQYF
NA	17	TRBJ1-2	NA	TRBV9	TGTGCCAGCAGCGTAGGAGGTAGGGATTCCGATAACTATGGCTACACCTTC	CASSVGGRDSDNYGYTF
NA	12	TRBJ2-5	NA	TRBV10-1	TGCGCCAGCAGTGATATTGAGGGGACCCAGTACTTC	CASSDIEGTQYF
NA	13	TRBJ2-7	NA	TRBV6-5	TGTGCCAGCAGTAGGGACACCTCCTACGAGCAGTACTTC	CASSRDTSYEQYF
NA	16	TRBJ1-1	NA	TRBV5-5	TGTGCCAGCAGCTGGGCCCTAAAGGGAATGAACACTGAAGCTTTCTTT	CASSWALKGMNTEAFF
NA	17	TRBJ2-2	TRBD1	TRBV7-9	TGTGCCAGCAGCCTTAATCAACGGGACAGGGGCACCGGGGAGCTGTTTTTT	CASSLNQRDRGTGELFF
once	13	TRBJ1-1	NA	TRBV9	TGTGCCAGCAGTGAGGGGCGGACCGAGGAAGCTTTCTTT	CASSEGRTEEAFF
NA	16	TRBJ2-1	NA	TRBV7-6	TGTGCCAGCAGCCAAGGGGGGGTTAGCTCCTACAATGAGCAGTTCTTC	CASSQGGVSSYNEQFF
NA	14	TRBJ1-3	NA	TRBV28	TGTGCCAGCAGTTTCCAGGGACCTGGAAACACCATATATTTT	CASSFQGPGNTIYF
NA	12	TRBJ2-7	NA	TRBV30	TGTGCCTGGAGTGCCCCCCACTACGAGCAGTACTTC	CAWSAPHYEQYF
NA	15	TRBJ2-1	NA	TRBV18	TGTGCCAGCTCACTCCCCCGGGAGCCCTACAATGAGCAGTTCTTC	CASSLPREPYNEQFF
NA	14	TRBJ2-7	TRBD1	TRBV13	TGTGCCAGCAGCCTAGAGGACAGGGGTTACGAGCAGTACTTC	CASSLEDRGYEQYF
NA	12	TRBJ2-1	NA	TRBV6-1	TGTGCCAGCAGTGAAGGAGAGACAGACACGTTCTTC	CASSEGETDTFF
NA	16	TRBJ1-5	NA	TRBV5-1	TGCGCCAGCAGCTTGGAGGGGTTGGGGACCAATCAGCCCCAGCATTTT	CASSLEGLGTNQPQHF
NA	18	TRBJ2-2	NA	TRBV5-6	TGTGCCAGCAGCCGAAGATATCAGATTGACTTTAACACCGGGGAGCTGTTTTTT	CASSRRYQIDFNTGELFF
NA	17	TRBJ2-2	TRBD2	TRBV28	TGTGCCAGCAGGCCGACTAGCGGGAGGGACAGGAGCGGGGAGCTGTTTTTT	CASRPTSGRDRSGELFF
once	15	TRBJ1-1	NA	TRBV4-1	TGCGCCAGCAGCCAATCGACAGGAGCGAACACTGAAGCTTTCTTT	CASSQSTGANTEAFF
NA	11	TRBJ2-7	NA	TRBV10-2	TGCGCCACAGGACGAGCCGACGAGCAGTACTTC	CATGRADEQYF
NA	15	TRBJ2-7	NA	TRBV21-1	TGTGCCAGCAGCAGAGGGACTAGCGGGAGATACGAGCAGTACTTC	CASSRGTSGRYEQYF
NA	18	TRBJ2-1	TRBD2	TRBV19	TGTGCCAGTAGTATTCTCCCGCGACTAGCGGGAGCCCACAATGAGCAGTTCTTC	CASSILPRLAGAHNEQFF
NA	15	TRBJ1-2	NA	TRBV2	TGTGCCAGCAGACCCGCCGGGGGGGCGGAATATGGCTACACCTTC	CASRPAGGAEYGYTF
NA	15	TRBJ2-2	NA	TRBV11-2	TGTGCCAGCAGCTTAGGACCCTTAGGGGCCGGGGAGCTGTTTTTT	CASSLGPLGAGELFF
NA	15	TRBJ1-5	NA	TRBV19	TGTGCCAGTAGTGTTGCAGGGATATGGGATCAGCCCCAGCATTTT	CASSVAGIWDQPQHF
few	16	TRBJ1-2	NA	TRBV25-1	TGTGCCAGCAGTGACTCTGTTGTAGTGGAGCTCTATGGCTACACCTTC	CASSDSVVVELYGYTF
NA	14	TRBJ2-5	NA	TRBV4-1	TGCGCCAGCTCAATAGCGTTAGGAGGGGAGACCCAGTACTTC	CASSIALGGETQYF
NA	14	TRBJ2-7	TRBD2	TRBV11-2	TGTGCCACCGTAGCGGGAGGGTTGACCTACGAGCAGTACTTC	CATVAGGLTYEQYF
NA	16	TRBJ2-2	TRBD1	TRBV28	TGTGCCAGCAGCAACCGGGACAGGGTGTACACCGGGGAGCTGTTTTTT	CASSNRDRVYTGELFF
NA	15	TRBJ2-3	NA	TRBV10-1	TGCGCCAGCAGTGACCACTCGACTAACACAGATACGCAGTATTTT	CASSDHSTNTDTQYF
NA	18	TRBJ1-2	NA	TRBV5-6	TGTGCCAGCAGCTTGGACGGACCTCAGGGGCGCCCCGGCTATGGCTACACCTTC	CASSLDGPQGRPGYGYTF
NA	16	TRBJ2-1	TRBD2	TRBV4-1	TGCGCCAGCAGCCCCCCCCTAGCGGGAGGTGGCAATGAGCAGTTCTTC	CASSPPLAGGGNEQFF
NA	16	TRBJ2-7	NA	TRBV7-9	TGTGCCAGCAGCTTAGTGTTCAGGGACCTTTCCTACGAGCAGTACTTC	CASSLVFRDLSYEQYF
NA	11	TRBJ2-1	NA	TRBV4-2	TGTGCCAGCAGCCAAGGGGCTGAGCAGTTCTTC	CASSQGAEQFF
few	16	TRBJ2-3	TRBD2	TRBV9	TGTGCCAGCAGCATCTTAAGCGGGGGAAGCACAGATACGCAGTATTTT	CASSILSGGSTDTQYF
NA	17	TRBJ2-7	NA	TRBV10-1	TGCGCCAGCAGTGCCGATATAGCCGGGGACGACTCCTACGAGCAGTACTTC	CASSADIAGDDSYEQYF
NA	14	TRBJ1-1	NA	TRBV2	TGTGCCAGCAGTCCCGGGGGGATCGGGACTGAAGCTTTCTTT	CASSPGGIGTEAFF
NA	12	TRBJ2-1	NA	TRBV9	TGTGCCAGCAGCGTAGGCAGGGGTGAGCAGTTCTTC	CASSVGRGEQFF
NA	15	TRBJ2-7	TRBD1	TRBV5-1	TGCGCCAGCAGTTCTCGGACAGGGGGCTCCTACGAGCAGTACTTC	CASSSRTGGSYEQYF
once	16	TRBJ2-1	NA	TRBV10-2	TGCGCCAGCAGTGAGTCAGCGGCCAGATCCTACAATGAGCAGTTCTTC	CASSESAARSYNEQFF
NA	16	TRBJ2-3	NA	TRBV9	TGTGCCAGCAGCGTAGTTGGCGGGCGAAACACAGATACGCAGTATTTT	CASSVVGGRNTDTQYF
NA	14	TRBJ2-7	NA	TRBV28	TGTGCCAGCAGTATTCAGGGGTCAGGCTACGAGCAGTACTTC	CASSIQGSGYEQYF
NA	15	TRBJ2-1	TRBD2	TRBV28	TGTGCCAGCAGTAACCTAGCGGGAGCTGGAAATGAGCAGTTCTTC	CASSNLAGAGNEQFF
NA	18	TRBJ2-3	NA	TRBV7-9	TGTGCCAGCAGCTTAGTAGGGGGCCGGACAGGGAGGGAAGATACGCAGTATTTT	CASSLVGGRTGREDTQYF
NA	13	TRBJ2-2	NA	TRBV27	TGTGCCAGCCTCCGGGAGAGCACCGGGGAGCTGTTTTTT	CASLRESTGELFF
NA	15	TRBJ2-1	NA	TRBV27	TGTGCCAGCAGTTTACAATACCGACAGCTCAATGAGCAGTTCTTC	CASSLQYRQLNEQFF
NA	15	TRBJ1-2	NA	TRBV28	TGTGCCAGCAGTTTAAGGGTATTAAGTTTATATGGCTACACCTTC	CASSLRVLSLYGYTF